Listed below are T cell receptor beta chains from one sample, sequenced in a study of shared clonotypes between healthy human individuals. Sequencing was performed with immunoSEQ multiplex PCR; in TCRdb, only in-frame clones are kept and a portion is missing. The sample includes about 690,000 clones, about 90% of them seen just once. The sequencing sample was made of memory CD8+ T cells from PBMCs. The source is a man between 18 and 35 years old in good health. Some clones in this sample may be carry-over from other donors' samples. CDR3s include the opening cysteine and the closing phenylalanine or tryptophan. The D gene is left open where the match is weak. Clone size, where shown, is once, few, many, or a class for clones that have expanded.

CDR3nt: TGTGCCAGCAGCGAAACAGGGCCGGGAGACACCGGGGAGCTGTTTTTT
CDR3aa: CASSETGPGDTGELFF
j_gene: TRBJ2-2
abundance: NA
d_gene: NA
len: 16
v_gene: TRBV7-6

CDR3nt: TGTGCCAGCAGTTTCGGGACTAGCGGGAGGGAAAGTGAGCAGTTCTTC
CDR3aa: CASSFGTSGRESEQFF
j_gene: TRBJ2-1
abundance: NA
d_gene: TRBD2
len: 16
v_gene: TRBV28

CDR3nt: TGTGCCAGCAGTGAAGCGTGGCTTCCGAGAAAAGAGACCCAGTACTTC
CDR3aa: CASSEAWLPRKETQYF
j_gene: TRBJ2-5
abundance: NA
d_gene: NA
len: 16
v_gene: TRBV6-1

CDR3nt: TGTGCCAGCAGATACCCCTCGGGAGGGGATGAGCAGTTCTTC
CDR3aa: CASRYPSGGDEQFF
j_gene: TRBJ2-1
abundance: NA
d_gene: TRBD2
len: 14
v_gene: TRBV28

CDR3nt: TGTGCCAGTAGTTTCGGTCGGGGGCAGTTCTTC
CDR3aa: CASSFGRGQFF
j_gene: TRBJ2-1
abundance: NA
d_gene: NA
len: 11
v_gene: TRBV19

CDR3nt: TGTGCCAGCAGCTCGAGGACAGGATTGAACACTGAAGCTTTCTTT
CDR3aa: CASSSRTGLNTEAFF
j_gene: TRBJ1-1
abundance: NA
d_gene: TRBD1
len: 15
v_gene: TRBV7-3

CDR3nt: TGTGCCAGCAGTTTATTACTAGCGGGGGGGGGCACAGATACGCAGTATTTT
CDR3aa: CASSLLLAGGGTDTQYF
j_gene: TRBJ2-3
abundance: NA
d_gene: TRBD2
len: 17
v_gene: TRBV27

CDR3nt: TGTGCCAGCAGTTTATCGGGGGGGGAGGGCTACAATGAGCAGTTCTTC
CDR3aa: CASSLSGGEGYNEQFF
j_gene: TRBJ2-1
abundance: NA
d_gene: TRBD2
len: 16
v_gene: TRBV27

CDR3nt: TGTGCCAGCAGTTACTCGTTACTAGCGCTTGCCGGGGAGCTGTTTTTT
CDR3aa: CASSYSLLALAGELFF
j_gene: TRBJ2-2
abundance: NA
d_gene: TRBD2
len: 16
v_gene: TRBV6-6

CDR3nt: TGTGCCAGCAGTTTAGTTTCTCAGGGGACTAACACTGAAGCTTTCTTT
CDR3aa: CASSLVSQGTNTEAFF
j_gene: TRBJ1-1
abundance: NA
d_gene: NA
len: 16
v_gene: TRBV27

CDR3nt: TGTGCCAGCAGCCCCCCGAAACCAAACACTGAAGCTTTCTTT
CDR3aa: CASSPPKPNTEAFF
j_gene: TRBJ1-1
abundance: NA
d_gene: NA
len: 14
v_gene: TRBV13

CDR3nt: TGTGCCAGCAGCACCTCAACCGGGACTAGCTTCTACGAGCAGTACTTC
CDR3aa: CASSTSTGTSFYEQYF
j_gene: TRBJ2-7
abundance: NA
d_gene: TRBD2
len: 16
v_gene: TRBV11-2

CDR3nt: TGTGCCAGCAGTTCATCGGGAGGGCCGTACGAGCAGTACTTC
CDR3aa: CASSSSGGPYEQYF
j_gene: TRBJ2-7
abundance: NA
d_gene: TRBD2
len: 14
v_gene: TRBV6-5

CDR3nt: TGCGCCAGCAGCCAGTCTCGACTAGCGGCTACCTACGAGCAGTACTTC
CDR3aa: CASSQSRLAATYEQYF
j_gene: TRBJ2-7
abundance: NA
d_gene: TRBD2
len: 16
v_gene: TRBV4-3

CDR3nt: TGTGCCAGTAGTCGCAGGGATGGAGGAAACACCATATATTTT
CDR3aa: CASSRRDGGNTIYF
j_gene: TRBJ1-3
abundance: NA
d_gene: NA
len: 14
v_gene: TRBV19

CDR3nt: TGTGCCACCAGCAGAGATCGGGAGTTAGGTGAGCAGTTCTTC
CDR3aa: CATSRDRELGEQFF
j_gene: TRBJ2-1
abundance: few
d_gene: NA
len: 14
v_gene: TRBV15

CDR3nt: TGTGCCAGCAGTGAAGGGCAGGCTTACGGCTACACCTTC
CDR3aa: CASSEGQAYGYTF
j_gene: TRBJ1-2
abundance: NA
d_gene: NA
len: 13
v_gene: TRBV2

CDR3nt: TGTGCCAGCAGTTTAATCCGGGAGGGCCCGAGCACAGATACGCAGTATTTT
CDR3aa: CASSLIREGPSTDTQYF
j_gene: TRBJ2-3
abundance: NA
d_gene: TRBD2
len: 17
v_gene: TRBV28

CDR3nt: TGTGCCAGCAGTTTATTTCGGGGGGCTCCGCCCCAGCATTTT
CDR3aa: CASSLFRGAPPQHF
j_gene: TRBJ1-5
abundance: NA
d_gene: NA
len: 14
v_gene: TRBV28

CDR3nt: TGCGCCAGCAGTGAAGTTACTAGCGGAGATTATTACGAGCAGTACTTC
CDR3aa: CASSEVTSGDYYEQYF
j_gene: TRBJ2-7
abundance: once
d_gene: TRBD2
len: 16
v_gene: TRBV10-1

CDR3nt: TGTGCCAGCGGAGGGGCGCGGGGGTTGGGTGAAAAACTGTTTTTT
CDR3aa: CASGGARGLGEKLFF
j_gene: TRBJ1-4
abundance: NA
d_gene: NA
len: 15
v_gene: TRBV7-9

CDR3nt: TGTGCCAGCAGTTTCTCTCCGGGACAGGGTGGGAACACTGAAGCTTTCTTT
CDR3aa: CASSFSPGQGGNTEAFF
j_gene: TRBJ1-1
abundance: NA
d_gene: TRBD1
len: 17
v_gene: TRBV27

CDR3nt: TGTGCCAGCAGCCAAGTGTGGGGGGCCCACGGGGAGACCCAGTACTTC
CDR3aa: CASSQVWGAHGETQYF
j_gene: TRBJ2-5
abundance: NA
d_gene: NA
len: 16
v_gene: TRBV14

CDR3nt: TGTGCCAGCGGAGCGGGAGGGTACAATGAGCAGTTCTTC
CDR3aa: CASGAGGYNEQFF
j_gene: TRBJ2-1
abundance: NA
d_gene: TRBD2
len: 13
v_gene: TRBV28

CDR3nt: TGTGCCATCAGTGAGTATGTCTCAACGGGTAAGAACAATGAGCAGTTCTTC
CDR3aa: CAISEYVSTGKNNEQFF
j_gene: TRBJ2-1
abundance: NA
d_gene: NA
len: 17
v_gene: TRBV10-3

CDR3nt: TGTGCCAGCAGCTTAGTTCCGGGTAGATCGGATACGCAGTATTTT
CDR3aa: CASSLVPGRSDTQYF
j_gene: TRBJ2-3
abundance: NA
d_gene: NA
len: 15
v_gene: TRBV7-6

CDR3nt: TGTGCCAGCAGTTTATCCCAGGGGGTAGGCTACGAGCAGTACTTC
CDR3aa: CASSLSQGVGYEQYF
j_gene: TRBJ2-7
abundance: NA
d_gene: TRBD1
len: 15
v_gene: TRBV27

CDR3nt: TGTGCCAGCTCACCGTGGGACAGGGGGCAATACGAGCAGTACTTC
CDR3aa: CASSPWDRGQYEQYF
j_gene: TRBJ2-7
abundance: NA
d_gene: TRBD1
len: 15
v_gene: TRBV18

CDR3nt: TGCAGCGTTGGGGCCTACGAGCAGTACTTC
CDR3aa: CSVGAYEQYF
j_gene: TRBJ2-7
abundance: NA
d_gene: NA
len: 10
v_gene: TRBV29-1

CDR3nt: TGTGCCAGCAGTTTATCCCTTCGGATCATTGGCAGTAGCTACGAGCAGTACTTC
CDR3aa: CASSLSLRIIGSSYEQYF
j_gene: TRBJ2-7
abundance: NA
d_gene: NA
len: 18
v_gene: TRBV28

CDR3nt: TGCGCCAGCAGCCACTACAGGGCAAACACTGAAGCTTTCTTT
CDR3aa: CASSHYRANTEAFF
j_gene: TRBJ1-1
abundance: NA
d_gene: NA
len: 14
v_gene: TRBV4-1

CDR3nt: TGTGCCAGCAGCTATGGACAGGGGGCTCAGCCCCAGCATTTT
CDR3aa: CASSYGQGAQPQHF
j_gene: TRBJ1-5
abundance: once
d_gene: TRBD1
len: 14
v_gene: TRBV7-9

CDR3nt: TGTGCCAGCAGACAGTTTACCTCTGGAAACACCATATATTTT
CDR3aa: CASRQFTSGNTIYF
j_gene: TRBJ1-3
abundance: NA
d_gene: NA
len: 14
v_gene: TRBV7-9

CDR3nt: TGTGCCAGCAGACCCAGGAGGACGGATGAAGCTTTCTTT
CDR3aa: CASRPRRTDEAFF
j_gene: TRBJ1-1
abundance: NA
d_gene: NA
len: 13
v_gene: TRBV5-6

CDR3nt: TGTGCCAGTAGTCTAAAGACAGCCGACTCTGGAAACACCATATATTTT
CDR3aa: CASSLKTADSGNTIYF
j_gene: TRBJ1-3
abundance: NA
d_gene: NA
len: 16
v_gene: TRBV19

CDR3nt: TGTGCCAGCAGCTTCGCCGGGCGGGTTTCCTACGAGCAGTACTTC
CDR3aa: CASSFAGRVSYEQYF
j_gene: TRBJ2-7
abundance: NA
d_gene: NA
len: 15
v_gene: TRBV7-8

CDR3nt: TGTGCCAGTAGGGTTGAGGGAAAGGATGGCTACACCTTC
CDR3aa: CASRVEGKDGYTF
j_gene: TRBJ1-2
abundance: few
d_gene: NA
len: 13
v_gene: TRBV19

CDR3nt: TGTGCCAGCAGCCCCCCCGGGGAGCTGTTTTTT
CDR3aa: CASSPPGELFF
j_gene: TRBJ2-2
abundance: NA
d_gene: NA
len: 11
v_gene: TRBV7-9

CDR3nt: TGCGCCAGCAGCCAGAGGACAGGGGGCGCGGAGGGCTACACCTTC
CDR3aa: CASSQRTGGAEGYTF
j_gene: TRBJ1-2
abundance: medium-sized
d_gene: TRBD1
len: 15
v_gene: TRBV4-1

CDR3nt: TGTGCCAGCAGCGCAAGACAGGGTGAACGTCAGCCCCAGCATTTT
CDR3aa: CASSARQGERQPQHF
j_gene: TRBJ1-5
abundance: NA
d_gene: TRBD1
len: 15
v_gene: TRBV7-6

CDR3nt: TGTGCCAGCAGGGACGCCAACTCTGGGGGTCTGTATGGCTACACCTTC
CDR3aa: CASRDANSGGLYGYTF
j_gene: TRBJ1-2
abundance: NA
d_gene: NA
len: 16
v_gene: TRBV27

CDR3nt: TGTGCCAGCAGCTTAGGGCTAGCGTATGAGCAGTTCTTC
CDR3aa: CASSLGLAYEQFF
j_gene: TRBJ2-1
abundance: NA
d_gene: NA
len: 13
v_gene: TRBV13